This TCR beta chain stems from a study of blood T cell repertoires in COVID-19. Study-level background: There were acute and convalescent COVID-19 samples, and they came from the United States, Italy and Spain. PBMCs, B-cell-depleted T cells, or T cells provided the cDNA or gDNA that made up the material.

This CDR3 region has 16 residues. V was pared by 4 bases and J by 4 bases, with 7 bases of the junction left unmatched. CDR1 is ENHRY, CDR2 SYGVKD, per germline. Per the authors' pipeline: Amplifying reference gene primers gave estimates of nucleated cell counts. Clones were read by immunoSEQ multiplex PCR, and TCRdb kept only the in-frame ones, dropping some. The V and J calls and clone size are taken from that table; D and trimming were inferred from the DNA. Of 100,000 or so clones in the sample, just over 90% were seen once. The J gene is TRBJ2-2, the V gene TRBV10-3; 9 bases align to TRBD2. Sequenced: peripheral blood. This receptor was identified in a woman between 45 and 65 years old in a cohort sampled during active COVID-19. The CDR3 reads CAISVIAGAGTGELFF. In nucleotides, the CDR3 is TGTGCCATCAGTGTCATAGCGGGGGCGGGCACCGGGGAGCTGTTTTTT.